This passage covers 3 T cell receptor beta chains from one sample sequenced in a study of OX40 agonist ivuxolimab in advanced cancers. Sequencing was performed with immunoSEQ multiplex PCR; in TCRdb, only in-frame clones are kept and a portion is missing. Found here are fewer than 85,000 clones, roughly 84% of them singletons; the top ten hold around 5.9%. The sequences come from CD4+ or CD8+ T cells sorted from blood, collected in a trial of the OX40 agonist ivuxolimab. These TCRs come from an adult with an advanced solid tumor such as melanoma, head and neck, liver or kidney cancer.

The CDR3: CARGTESTNEKLFF. The DNA of the CDR3 is TGTGCCAGGGGGACGGAATCAACTAATGAAAAACTGTTTTTT. The chain couples TRBV2 to TRBJ1-4, with a possible D match to TRBD1 (5 bases). V lost 9 bases to trimming and J lost 0 bases, with 11 bases between them. Per the germline V gene, CDR1 is SNHLY and CDR2 is FYNNEI. The CDR3 sequence is 14 residues long.

Regarding this clone: The sample contains more than one DNA sequence encoding this CDR3. This chain uses TRBV29-1 with TRBJ1-2; possible D gene TRBD1, 5 bases. CDR3 length equals 12 residues. The ends were cut back, 5 bases at V and 8 bases at J, with 15 bases in the middle. CDR1 is SQVTM and CDR2 is ANQGSEA in the germline V gene. CDR3 region: CSVWGGRWGYTF. DNA of the CDR3: TGCAGCGTTTGGGGGGGTCGCTGGGGCTACACCTTC.

The V and J genes are TRBV6-6 and TRBJ1-2; D ambiguous. Looked up from germline, CDR1 is MNHNY and CDR2 is SVGAGI (reference sequence). This CDR3 spans 13 amino acids. V was trimmed by 5 bases and J by 0 bases, leaving 7 bases between them. DNA of the CDR3: TGTGCCAGCAGTCCATCCACTAACTATGGCTACACCTTC. It codes for CASSPSTNYGYTF.